This entry lists 25 T cell receptor beta chains sequenced from one sample in a study of cytomegalovirus exposure and HLA in healthy donors. The PCR was carried out with 60 Vbeta primers and 13 Jbeta primers. Produced via immunoSEQ multiplex PCR; TCRdb's table is partial and in-frame only. Among 170,000 or so clones listed, around 80% were seen once. Sequencing was done on a sample of PBMCs. These receptor sequences come from a woman in her sixties in good health and CMV-seropositive.

This clone appeared a few times. V usage is TRBV5-1 and J usage is TRBJ2-1, with no clear D. The germline V gene encodes CDR1 SGHRS and CDR2 YFSETQ. CDR3 length equals 16 residues. The ends were cut back, 0 bases at V and 4 bases at J, with 14 bases in the middle. CDR3 residues: CASSLEFAARYNEQFF. In DNA form, the CDR3 reads TGCGCCAGCAGCTTGGAGTTTGCTGCCCGGTACAATGAGCAGTTCTTC.

Written as DNA, the CDR3 is TGTGCCAGCAGAAGGCAGGGGAACACCGGGGAGCTGTTTTTT. Amino acid sequence: CASRRQGNTGELFF. This sequence joins TRBV27 and TRBJ2-2, with a possible D match to TRBD1 (5 bases). The germline CDR1 and CDR2 sequences are MNHEY and SMNVEV (reference sequence). This CDR3 is 14 amino acids long. Between the trimmed V and J ends, which lost 6 bases and 1 base, there was a span of 9 bases.

Only a few counts were recorded for this clone. V is TRBV4-2 and J is TRBJ2-7, with D perhaps TRBD2 (6 bases). The CDR3 covers 16 residues. The germline V and J ends were trimmed by 0 bases and 9 bases, with 21 bases remaining between them. Germline V gives CDR1 LGHNA, CDR2 YNFKEQ. DNA for the CDR3: TGTGCCAGCAGCCAAGATCGCGGGGCGCAGGGAACTGGGCAGTACTTC. It specifies CASSQDRGAQGTGQYF.

The V gene is TRBV5-1, the J gene TRBJ1-6; 7 bases map to TRBD1. Trimming cost V 0 bases and J 10 bases; bases outside gene matches: 7. This CDR3 has 15 residues. Germline CDR1 reads SGHRS; CDR2 reads YFSETQ. Here the CDR3 reads CASSLAVGGGSPLHF. The DNA for the CDR3 is TGCGCCAGCAGCTTGGCAGTAGGGGGCGGGTCACCCCTCCACTTT.

The V call is TRBV28, the J call TRBJ1-2, with D hard to call. The CDR3 length is 15 residues. Deletions cut 4 bases from V and 8 bases from J, with 20 bases between. Germline V gene lookup returns CDR1 MDHEN and CDR2 SYDVKM. The CDR3: CASSSYKTPTWGYTF. Written as DNA, the CDR3 is TGTGCCAGCAGTTCCTATAAGACTCCTACGTGGGGCTACACCTTC.

This clone was observed once. The chain uses TRBV20-1 and TRBJ1-1; D call uncertain. V lost 8 bases and J 8 bases, leaving 6 bases between the germline ends. From germline, CDR1 is DFQATT and CDR2 SNEGSKA (reference sequence). This CDR3 is 8 amino acids long. The CDR3 region has the DNA TGCAGTTTAGTGGAAGCTTTCTTT. Translating it yields CSLVEAFF.

The chain uses TRBV5-1 and TRBJ2-2, with TRBD1 matching 7 bases. This CDR3 has 16 residues. V was clipped by 3 bases and J by 0 bases; unmatched bases: 5. Germline V gene lookup returns CDR1 SGHRS and CDR2 YFSETQ. Here the CDR3 reads CASSSGDRSNTGELFF. CDR3 sequence (DNA): TGCGCCAGCAGCTCCGGGGACAGATCGAACACCGGGGAGCTGTTTTTT.

Points on this clone: The same CDR3 arises from other DNA sequences in this sample as well. The chain uses TRBV27 and TRBJ2-7, with D tentatively TRBD1 (6 bases). CDR1 and CDR2 from the germline V gene are MNHEY and SMNVEV (reference sequence). The V gene lost 3 bases and the J gene lost 0 bases, with 12 bases spanning the gap. There are 15 residues in the CDR3. The CDR3 sequence: CASSFLTGSSYEQYF. The DNA of the CDR3 is TGTGCCAGCAGTTTTCTTACAGGGTCCTCCTACGAGCAGTACTTC.

V usage is TRBV6-4 and J usage is TRBJ1-4; 8 bases are shared with TRBD1. Germline V gives CDR1 MRHNA, CDR2 SNTAGT. V trimming: 8 bases; J trimming: 7 bases; junction bases outside the gene matches: 9. This CDR3 has 14 residues. The CDR3 loop reads CASFADRVGEKLFF. Here the CDR3 DNA reads TGTGCCAGCTTCGCGGACAGGGTTGGTGAAAAACTGTTTTTT.

This clone was found a few times. The genes are TRBV28 and TRBJ2-3; 8 bases match TRBD2. Germline CDR1 is MDHEN and CDR2 is SYDVKM. V was clipped by 5 bases and J by 0 bases; unmatched bases: 16. The CDR3 is 19 amino acids. The CDR3 DNA reads TGTGCCAGCAGTCCCTACCGCAAGAAGCGGGAGACTAGCACAGATACGCAGTATTTT. It is translated as CASSPYRKKRETSTDTQYF.

This sequence joins TRBV6-1 and TRBJ1-5; TRBD1 aligns across 9 bases. Germline V gene lookup returns CDR1 MNHNS and CDR2 SASEGT. The CDR3 spans 16 residues. Trimming cost V 0 bases and J 5 bases; bases outside gene matches: 5. This CDR3 reads CASSEALTGGHQPQHF. The CDR3, as DNA: TGTGCCAGCAGTGAAGCGTTGACAGGGGGGCATCAGCCCCAGCATTTT.

This rearrangement joins TRBV15 to TRBJ2-7; 7 nucleotides match TRBD1. The germline V gene has CDR1 LNHNV and CDR2 YYDKDF (reference sequence). This CDR3 region has 13 residues. J gave up 7 bases and V 5 bases, and 8 bases lay outside the gene matches. The CDR3 here is CATSARQGGEQYF. The CDR3, as DNA: TGTGCCACCAGCGCCCGACAGGGTGGTGAGCAGTACTTC.

This clone showed up just a few times. The chain recombines TRBV5-1 with TRBJ1-1; TRBD1 might be the D (5 bases). Germline lookup yields CDR1 SGHRS and CDR2 YFSETQ. The CDR3 runs 14 residues. The V end lost 4 bases, the J end lost 5 bases, and 15 bases lay between the germline ends. The CDR3 DNA reads as TGCGCCAGCAGCCCCTCAGGGATGGCGACTGAAGCTTTCTTT. It is translated as CASSPSGMATEAFF.

The CDR3: CASRKESGELFF. CDR3 bases: TGTGCCAGCAGAAAGGAGAGCGGGGAGCTGTTTTTT. The V and J genes are TRBV2 and TRBJ2-2; D unresolved. The CDR3 has 12 residues. The V gene lost 6 bases and the J gene lost 7 bases, with 9 bases spanning the gap. Germline V CDR1 and CDR2: SNHLY, FYNNEI.

The gene calls are TRBV7-6 and TRBJ1-4; 9 bases align to TRBD1. Per the germline V gene, CDR1 is SGHVS and CDR2 is FNYEAQ. The CDR3 spans 14 residues. Trimming removed 4 bases from V and 5 bases from J; junction bases left unmatched: 2. The CDR3 spells CASSWDRANEKLFF. The CDR3 coding sequence is TGTGCCAGCAGCTGGGACAGGGCGAATGAAAAACTGTTTTTT.

The chain carries TRBV9 and TRBJ2-1; 13 positions match TRBD2. Germline CDR1 SGDLS, CDR2 YYNGEE. V gave up 0 bases and J gave up 7 bases; unmatched junction bases: 10. The CDR3 covers 18 residues. CDR3: CASSVEGRLAGGGNEQFF. As DNA, the CDR3 is TGTGCCAGCAGCGTAGAAGGGCGACTAGCGGGAGGCGGGAATGAGCAGTTCTTC.

The rearrangement joins TRBV30 to TRBJ1-5; D not certain. V lost 3 bases and J lost 7, with 10 bases in between. CDR1 and CDR2 from the germline V gene are GTSNPN and SVGIG (reference sequence). The CDR3 has 12 amino acids. This CDR3 is CAWSPGLQPQHF. DNA for the CDR3: TGTGCCTGGAGCCCGGGGTTACAGCCCCAGCATTTT.

The gene calls are TRBV28 and TRBJ1-5; 9 bases fit TRBD1. CDR3 size: 16 residues. V was clipped by 6 bases and J by 0 bases; unmatched bases: 6. Germline CDR1 reads MDHEN; CDR2 reads SYDVKM. The CDR3 here is CASSPGQGYSNQPQHF. The CDR3 DNA is TGTGCCAGCAGCCCGGGACAGGGATATAGCAATCAGCCCCAGCATTTT.

The genes are TRBV21-1 and TRBJ1-2; TRBD1 reflects the table's D call only, with no check against the DNA. TRBV21-1 is an annotated pseudogene. CDR3 length equals 14 residues. In nucleotides, the CDR3 is TGTGCCAGCAGCAAAGGGAGGGGGCCTTGTGGCTACACCTTC. Translation gives CASSKGRGPCGYTF.

At least ten counts were recorded for this clone. The sample carries other DNA sequences with the same CDR3. Here the CDR3 DNA reads TGCGCCAGCAGCCAAGCCGGGAACACTGAAGCTTTCTTT. Protein product: CASSQAGNTEAFF. V is TRBV4-3 and J is TRBJ1-1; D is unclear. Germline V gene data show CDR1 as LGHNA and CDR2 as YSLEER. V was cut by 1 base and J by 1 base, with 4 bases left in between. The CDR3 has 13 residues.

This clone was observed a few times. This sample also contains other DNA sequences that code for the same CDR3. The V gene is TRBV30, the J gene TRBJ1-3; D remains ambiguous. The CDR3 length is 13 residues. The V end was cut by 3 bases, the J end by 0 bases, with 6 bases between. Germline V gives CDR1 GTSNPN, CDR2 SVGIG (reference sequence). CDR3 in amino acids: CAWRLSSGNTIYF. CDR3 coding DNA: TGTGCCTGGAGGCTGAGCTCTGGAAACACCATATATTTT. The full variable domain, rest sourced from reference TRBV30 and TRBJ1-3, is SQTIHQWPATLVQPVGSPLSLECTVEGTSNPNLYWYRQAAGRGLQLLFYSVGIGQISSEVPQNLSASRPQDRQFILSSKKLLLSDSGFYLCAWRLSSGNTIYFGEGSWLTVV.

The CDR3 DNA reads TGTGCCAGCAGTCCGGGACAGATGAACACTGAAGCTTTCTTT. Its translation is CASSPGQMNTEAFF. The genes are TRBV7-9 and TRBJ1-1; 7 nucleotides align to TRBD1. This CDR3 region has 14 residues. Losses at the gene ends were 6 bases for V and 0 bases for J; bases not matched to a gene: 4. Per germline, CDR1 SEHNR and CDR2 FQNEAQ (reference sequence). The entire variable domain, with the rest obtained from reference TRBV7-9 and TRBJ1-1, is as follows: DTGVSQNPRHKITKRGQNVTFRCDPISEHNRLYWYRQTLGQGPEFLTYFQNEAQLEKSRLLSDRFSAERPKGSFSTLEIQRTEQGDSAMYLCASSPGQMNTEAFFGQGTRLTVV.

The sample holds a few counts of this clone. The chain carries TRBV7-9 and TRBJ2-7; 9 bases map to TRBD1. Unmatched junction bases numbered 4, after V lost 0 bases and J lost 1 base. Germline values: CDR1 SEHNR, CDR2 FQNEAQ (reference sequence). The CDR3 has 16 amino acids. The CDR3: CASSLATGGRSYEQYF. CDR3 bases: TGTGCCAGCAGCTTAGCGACAGGGGGTAGGTCCTACGAGCAGTACTTC.

V usage is TRBV7-8 and J usage is TRBJ1-2; 7 nucleotides agree with TRBD1. This CDR3 comprises 12 residues. Germline V gene data show CDR1 as SGHVS and CDR2 as FQNEAQ. V dropped 5 bases and J dropped 7; count of bases not matched to a gene: 4. CDR3 sequence reads: CASSPGGGGYTF. The CDR3 coding sequence is TGTGCCAGCAGCCCAGGGGGAGGTGGCTACACCTTC.

The V and J genes are TRBV6-4 and TRBJ1-6; no reliable D call. The V end lost 0 bases, the J end lost 10 bases, and 13 bases lay between the germline ends. CDR1 and CDR2 from the germline V gene are MRHNA and SNTAGT. The CDR3 has 15 amino acids. Here the CDR3 reads CASSDSWGGGSPLHF. In nucleotides, the CDR3 is TGTGCCAGCAGTGACTCGTGGGGAGGAGGGTCACCCCTCCACTTT.